This TCR beta chain was obtained from a study of technical replicates of blood from a handful of donors. Profiled with immunoSEQ multiplex PCR; TCRdb holds only in-frame clones, not every one. The sample records about 73,000 clones, roughly 90% being singletons. This clone was seen once. Deletions cut 4 bases from V and 6 bases from J, with 16 bases between. The CDR3 is 15 residues long. Germline values: CDR1 SGHRS, CDR2 YFSETQ. The receptor was derived from a human donor in good health. Some clones in this sample may be carry-over from other donors' samples. The V and J genes are TRBV5-1 and TRBJ2-2; D remains ambiguous. Sequences were obtained from PBMCs. The chain's CDR3 is CASSHRPTQAGELFF. The CDR3 DNA is TGCGCCAGCAGCCACCGTCCGACCCAGGCCGGGGAGCTGTTTTTT.